The next 27 T cell receptor beta chains were all read from a single sample in a study of blood T cell repertoires in COVID-19. The assay was immunoSEQ multiplex PCR, and TCRdb's table has in-frame clones only and misses some. The sample lists 150,000 to 200,000 clones, roughly 94% occurring once. Source material: peripheral blood. The receptors were gathered from a man aged 25 to 40 with COVID-19, enrolled during active disease.

The rearrangement links TRBV9 to TRBJ2-7; D might be TRBD1 (6 bases). This CDR3 spans 14 amino acids. Trimming shortened V by 3 bases and J by 2 bases, and 12 bases separated the two germline ends. Germline-derived CDR1 and CDR2 are SGDLS and YYNGEE. The CDR3 loop is CASSGQDRAYEQYF. CDR3 DNA sequence: TGTGCCAGCAGCGGGCAGGACAGAGCCTACGAGCAGTACTTC. The entire variable domain, with the rest obtained from reference TRBV9 and TRBJ2-7, is as follows: DSGVTQTPKHLITATGQRVTLRCSPRSGDLSVYWYQQSLDQGLQFLIQYYNGEERAKGNILERFSAQQFPDLHSELNLSSLELGDSALYFCASSGQDRAYEQYFGPGTRLTVT.

This chain uses TRBV11-2 with TRBJ1-1, with TRBD1 matching over 10 bases. Per the germline V gene, CDR1 is SGHAT and CDR2 is FQNNGV. The J segment lost 4 bases and the V segment lost 6 bases, leaving 8 bases of the junction unmatched. CDR3 length: 15 residues. The CDR3 region is CASRETGGDGTEAFF. The CDR3 coding sequence is TGTGCCAGCAGGGAGACAGGGGGCGATGGCACTGAAGCTTTCTTT. Combining the CDR3 with reference TRBV11-2 and TRBJ1-1 gives the whole variable domain EAGVAQSPRYKIIEKRQSVAFWCNPISGHATLYWYQQILGQGPKLLIQFQNNGVVDDSQLPKDRFSAERLKGVDSTLKIQPAKLEDSAVYLCASRETGGDGTEAFFGQGTRLTVV.

This clone was detected only a few times. The gene calls are TRBV27 and TRBJ2-7; a weak D match, TRBD1 (6 bases). The CDR3 has 13 amino acids. Trimming pared 8 bases from V and 2 bases from J, leaving 13 bases between. CDR1 is MNHEY, CDR2 SMNVEV, per germline (reference sequence). CDR3 protein: CASGIRDTYEQYF. CDR3 coding DNA: TGTGCCAGCGGGATCCGGGACACCTACGAGCAGTACTTC.

The chain has TRBV12-3 or TRBV12-4 and TRBJ2-2, with D maybe TRBD2 (6 bases). This CDR3 is 13 amino acids long. Trimming cost V 6 bases and J 4 bases, with 9 bases left between them. CDR3 sequence: CASSRGATGELFF. CDR3 nucleotides: TGTGCCAGCAGCCGCGGGGCCACCGGGGAGCTGTTTTTT.

The CDR3 here is CASRSDTIYF. The CDR3 region has the DNA TGTGCCAGTAGGAGTGACACCATATATTTT. J is TRBJ1-3 and V is TRBV19; D is unclear. This CDR3 spans 10 amino acids. CDR1 LNHDA and CDR2 SQIVND come from the germline V gene (reference sequence). Trimming took 6 bases from V and 8 from J, leaving 5 bases between them.

V gene TRBV7-9 combines with J gene TRBJ1-2; D call uncertain. The germline V and J ends were trimmed by 5 bases and 2 bases, with 12 bases remaining between them. This CDR3 is built from 14 residues. Germline-derived CDR1 and CDR2 are SEHNR and FQNEAQ (reference sequence). In nucleotides, the CDR3 is TGTGCCAGCAGCCTACTGACTGCAAACTATGGCTACACCTTC. It yields the protein CASSLLTANYGYTF.

The rearrangement uses TRBV6-1 and TRBJ2-7; TRBD1 is a possible D gene (6 bases). CDR1 and CDR2 from the germline V gene are MNHNS and SASEGT. The CDR3 totals 13 residues. Trimming left V 2 bases short and J 6 bases short, with 11 bases between. CDR3 protein: CASSENRESEQYF. The CDR3 coding sequence is TGTGCCAGCAGTGAAAACAGGGAAAGCGAGCAGTACTTC.

The J gene is TRBJ1-1, the V gene TRBV6-6; D unresolved. This CDR3 contains 13 residues. Trimming stripped 10 bases from V and 0 bases from J, with 12 bases between. Germline CDR1 and CDR2: MNHNY and SVGAGI (reference sequence). CDR3 sequence (DNA): TGTGCCACCCAGACAATGGTGAACACTGAAGCTTTCTTT. It translates to CATQTMVNTEAFF.

The count of this clone is one. The rearrangement joins TRBV6-2 or TRBV6-3 to TRBJ1-2; D is undetermined. The CDR3 contains 13 residues. Germline assignment: CDR1 MNHEY and CDR2 SVGEGT. V lost 2 bases and J lost 4, with 8 bases in between. CDR3 in amino acids: CASSYNSPYGYTF. The CDR3 bases are TGTGCCAGCAGTTACAACAGCCCCTATGGCTACACCTTC.

In this sample, this clone turned up a few times. The CDR3 DNA reads as TGCAGCGTAGGGGACAGTGGGCTACTATTCAACGAGCAGTACTTC. Translated, it gives CSVGDSGLLFNEQYF. The J gene is TRBJ2-7, the V gene TRBV29-1; 7 bases fit TRBD1. This CDR3 contains 15 residues. The ends lost 6 bases at V and 5 bases at J; junction bases unmatched: 16. Germline-derived CDR1 and CDR2 are SQVTM and ANQGSEA.

The chain has TRBV5-1 and TRBJ2-4; a weak D match, TRBD2 (6 bases). The V gene's germline CDR1 is SGHRS and CDR2 YFSETQ. The CDR3 is 17 residues long. V lost 4 bases and J lost 1, with 18 bases in between. Here the CDR3 reads CASSPSEGLLAKNIQYF. In DNA form, the CDR3 reads TGCGCCAGCAGCCCGTCGGAGGGACTCCTTGCCAAAAACATTCAGTACTTC.

This clone appeared once. This rearrangement joins TRBV19 to TRBJ1-4, with TRBD1 matching over 7 bases. The CDR3 extends over 15 amino acids. V was pared by 6 bases and J by 5 bases, with 9 bases of the junction left unmatched. Germline assignment: CDR1 LNHDA and CDR2 SQIVND (reference sequence). CDR3 DNA: TGTGCCAGTAGCGCACCCGGGACAGTAAATGAAAAACTGTTTTTT. It specifies CASSAPGTVNEKLFF.

The chain has TRBV7-9 and TRBJ1-1; no clear D. The CDR3 runs to 15 residues. The germline V and J ends were trimmed by 2 bases and 3 bases, with 13 bases remaining between them. Germline loops: CDR1 SEHNR, CDR2 FQNEAQ (reference sequence). Here the CDR3 reads CASSLFGFEDTEAFF. The DNA for the CDR3 is TGTGCCAGCAGCTTATTTGGGTTTGAGGACACTGAAGCTTTCTTT.

The rearrangement joins TRBV2 to TRBJ1-1; 8 positions match TRBD1. CDR1 is SNHLY and CDR2 is FYNNEI in the germline V gene. V dropped 6 bases and J dropped 3; count of bases not matched to a gene: 12. CDR3 size: 16 residues. The CDR3 sequence: CASRGNRGLGDTEAFF. CDR3 DNA sequence: TGTGCCAGCAGGGGAAACAGGGGGTTGGGAGACACTGAAGCTTTCTTT.

The chain carries TRBV19 and TRBJ1-1; no clear D gene. The CDR3 loop spans 14 amino acids. Germline V gene lookup returns CDR1 LNHDA and CDR2 SQIVND (reference sequence). V was clipped by 5 bases and J by 10 bases, with 20 bases between them. CDR3 DNA sequence: TGTGCCAGTAGTCCGACGGGCCGACTAAAGGGAGCTTTCTTT. This gives the protein CASSPTGRLKGAFF.

CDR3 nucleotides: TGTGCCAGCAGCCAAGATGCCAAACTAGTAGTTAACTATGGCTACACCTTC. This codes for CASSQDAKLVVNYGYTF. This chain connects TRBV3-1 (or the pseudogene TRBV3-2) to TRBJ1-2, with no clear D. Trimming pared 0 bases from V and 1 base from J, leaving 15 bases between. The CDR3 length is 17 residues. CDR1 and CDR2 from the germline V gene are LGHDT and YNNKEL (reference sequence).

The J gene is TRBJ1-2, the V gene TRBV6-5, with D perhaps matching TRBD1 (6 bases). Trimming cost V 7 bases and J 6 bases, with 15 bases left between them. This CDR3 region has 13 residues. The germline V gene has CDR1 MNHEY and CDR2 SVGAGI. CDR3 coding DNA: TGTGCCAGCAAGTCCGCAGGGGATGATGGCTACACCTTC. Translation: CASKSAGDDGYTF.

This clone was seen once. The V and J genes are TRBV11-2 and TRBJ1-2; unclear D gene. This CDR3 has 11 residues. V lost 6 bases and J 7 bases, leaving 9 bases between the germline ends. Germline V CDR1 and CDR2: SGHAT, FQNNGV. CDR3 amino acids: CASSIRGGYTF. CDR3 coding DNA: TGTGCCAGCAGTATCCGGGGTGGCTACACCTTC.

The rearrangement uses TRBV7-2 and TRBJ1-1, with 7 bases lining up with TRBD1. With V trimmed by 0 bases and J by 7 bases, 8 bases remained unmatched. This CDR3 contains 15 residues. CDR1 is SGHTA, CDR2 FQGNSA, per germline. CDR3 sequence: CASSLALGGQLEAFF. CDR3 DNA sequence: TGTGCCAGCAGCTTAGCGCTGGGGGGACAGCTTGAAGCTTTCTTT. The full variable domain, rest sourced from reference TRBV7-2 and TRBJ1-1, is GAGVSQSPSNKVTEKGKDVELRCDPISGHTALYWYRQSLGQGLEFLIYFQGNSAPDKSGLPSDRFSAERTGGSVSTLTIQRTQQEDSAVYLCASSLALGGQLEAFFGQGTRLTVV.

The chain recombines TRBV3-1 (or the pseudogene TRBV3-2) with TRBJ1-3; D call uncertain. There are 15 residues in the CDR3. From germline, CDR1 is LGHDT and CDR2 YNNKEL (reference sequence). Trimming removed 2 bases from V and 0 bases from J, with 8 bases in between. The CDR3 DNA follows: TGTGCCAGCAGCCAACAGGCCCTCTCTGGAAACACCATATATTTT. As protein: CASSQQALSGNTIYF.

The chain has TRBV6-5 and TRBJ1-1; possibly TRBD1 for D (5 bases). Germline assignment: CDR1 MNHEY and CDR2 SVGAGI. The CDR3 runs to 11 residues. The V gene lost 8 bases and the J gene lost 7 bases, with 11 bases spanning the gap. The CDR3: CASGRTFEAFF. The CDR3 DNA reads TGTGCCAGCGGCCGGACATTTGAAGCTTTCTTT.

This chain connects TRBV28 to TRBJ1-2; possible D gene TRBD1, 6 bases. Trimming left V 6 bases short and J 0 bases short, with 20 bases between. The CDR3 contains 17 residues. The V gene's germline CDR1 is MDHEN and CDR2 SYDVKM. Here the CDR3 DNA reads TGTGCCAGCAGCCCTCCCTTGGGGGCACCAGCTAACTATGGCTACACCTTC. Its translation is CASSPPLGAPANYGYTF.

The chain combines TRBV5-5 with TRBJ2-5; 10 positions match TRBD1. Looked up from germline, CDR1 is SGHKS and CDR2 is YYEKEE (reference sequence). The CDR3 sequence is 13 residues long. With 3 bases clipped from V and 7 bases from J, the junction kept 3 bases outside the gene matches. CDR3 nucleotides: TGTGCCAGCAGCTGGGACAGGGGAGGGACCCAGTACTTC. This encodes CASSWDRGGTQYF. Together with reference TRBV5-5 and TRBJ2-5, the CDR3 gives the full variable domain: DAGVTQSPTHLIKTRGQQVTLRCSPISGHKSVSWYQQVLGQGPQFIFQYYEKEERGRGNFPDRFSARQFPNYSSELNVNALLLGDSALYLCASSWDRGGTQYFGPGTRLLVL.

This chain uses TRBV10-3 with TRBJ1-5, with D unclear. Trimming removed 4 bases at V and 7 bases at J, with 8 bases between. CDR1 and CDR2 (germline): ENHRY, SYGVKD. The CDR3 extends over 12 amino acids. The CDR3 protein is CAISGREQPQHF. The CDR3 DNA follows: TGTGCCATCAGTGGGAGGGAACAGCCCCAGCATTTT.

This clone showed up just once. The J gene is TRBJ2-7, the V gene TRBV6-7, with D perhaps matching TRBD1 (6 bases). TRBV6-7 is noted as an ORF with a role that remains uncertain. CDR3 length equals 15 residues. Trimming cost V 2 bases and J 3 bases, with 14 bases left between them. The CDR3 region is CASSYQRQAIYEQYF. The CDR3 DNA follows: TGTGCCAGCAGTTACCAAAGACAGGCCATCTACGAGCAGTACTTC.

The CDR3: CSVATATATNEKLFF. CDR3 nucleotides: TGCAGCGTTGCGACAGCGACTGCAACTAATGAAAAACTGTTTTTT. The genes are TRBV29-1 and TRBJ1-4; TRBD1 might be the D (5 bases). This CDR3 region has 15 residues. Between the trimmed V and J ends, which lost 4 bases and 0 bases, there was a span of 12 bases. The germline CDR1 and CDR2 sequences are SQVTM and ANQGSEA.

This chain connects TRBV12-5 to TRBJ1-5, with D unclear. The V end was cut by 3 bases, the J end by 5 bases, with 17 bases between. The length of the CDR3 is 16 residues. In germline, CDR1 is LGHNT, CDR2 FRNRAP. CDR3 sequence: CASGFIMPGLYQPQHF. The CDR3 DNA is TGTGCTAGTGGTTTTATAATGCCTGGGCTTTATCAGCCCCAGCATTTT. Combining the CDR3 with reference TRBV12-5 and TRBJ1-5 gives the whole variable domain DARVTQTPRHKVTEMGQEVTMRCQPILGHNTVFWYRQTMMQGLELLAYFRNRAPLDDSGMPKDRFSAEMPDATLATLKIQPSEPRDSAVYFCASGFIMPGLYQPQHFGDGTRLSIL.